This T cell receptor beta chain comes out of a study of PD-L1 blockade in urothelial cancer. Study context: Male sex and bladder-origin urothelial cancer characterized about 90% of the roughly 30 patients. Per blood sample, T cells had a median of roughly 140,000. Patients had received 0 to 3 prior chemotherapy regimens. The researchers analyzed blood 3 weeks (second dose) and 6 weeks after treatment start.

Time point noted: peripheral blood 6 weeks after treatment start. There are 16 residues in the CDR3. Germline-derived CDR1 and CDR2 are SGDLS and YYNGEE. The ends lost 0 bases at V and 2 bases at J; junction bases unmatched: 1. Sequencing used immunoSEQ multiplex PCR; TCRdb keeps in-frame clones, though not all of them. Found here are 100,000 to 150,000 clones, around 88% of them singletons; the top ten hold 2% to 3%. The origin of this receptor is a man aged 45-60 years with urothelial cancer. This chain connects TRBV9 to TRBJ2-3; TRBD2 aligns across 12 bases. The specimen was PBMCs, collected around atezolizumab (anti-PD-L1) treatment. The CDR3 DNA reads TGTGCCAGCAGCGTAGCTAGCGGGAGGGCCACAGATACGCAGTATTTT. Translating it yields CASSVASGRATDTQYF.